Listed here are 30 T cell receptor beta chains from one sample, sequenced in a study of blood T cell repertoires in COVID-19. Only in-frame clones appear in the TCRdb table, and some are missing; sequencing was by immunoSEQ multiplex PCR. Seen here are fewer than 500,000 clones, 86% observed once, and the top ten hold 1.4%. The sample consisted of peripheral blood. Receptors were obtained from a woman aged 30 to 39 with active or convalescent COVID-19.

The chain combines TRBV6-5 with TRBJ2-3; D possibly corresponds to TRBD2 (5 bases). Trimming removed 2 bases from V and 5 bases from J, with 5 bases in between. The CDR3 loop spans 12 amino acids. Looked up from germline, CDR1 is MNHEY and CDR2 is SVGAGI. CDR3 nucleotide sequence: TGTGCCAGCAGTTACGCGGGAGATACGCAGTATTTT. Translation gives CASSYAGDTQYF.

The chain is built from TRBV28 and TRBJ2-7, with D tentatively TRBD2 (6 bases). The V end was cut by 3 bases, the J end by 5 bases, with 14 bases between. The CDR3 has 14 amino acids. Germline V lookup: CDR1 MDHEN, CDR2 SYDVKM. Here the CDR3 DNA reads TGTGCCAGCAGTTTTGTGGGAGGTAATCACGAGCAGTACTTC. It translates to CASSFVGGNHEQYF.

V is TRBV29-1 and J is TRBJ2-7; D is possibly TRBD1 (6 bases). The CDR3 consists of 13 residues. Germline-derived CDR1 and CDR2 are SQVTM and ANQGSEA. Trimming stripped 6 bases from V and 0 bases from J, with 12 bases between. The CDR3 sequence is CSVSEDSSYEQYF. Here the CDR3 DNA reads TGCAGCGTATCAGAGGACAGCTCCTACGAGCAGTACTTC.

The chain recombines TRBV9 with TRBJ1-1; D remains ambiguous. The CDR3 sequence is 14 residues long. Trimming took 0 bases from V and 2 from J, leaving 8 bases between them. Germline loops: CDR1 SGDLS, CDR2 YYNGEE. The CDR3 is CASSVEPTNTEAFF. CDR3 DNA sequence: TGTGCCAGCAGCGTAGAGCCGACTAACACTGAAGCTTTCTTT.

This clone has just a few counts. This chain uses TRBV5-1 with TRBJ1-1; perhaps TRBD1 as D (5 bases). The CDR3 has 14 residues. Germline V gene data show CDR1 as SGHRS and CDR2 as YFSETQ. V was pared by 4 bases and J by 5 bases, with 15 bases between. CDR3 DNA: TGCGCCAGCAGCCTGGGTAGGGGAGGTACTGAAGCTTTCTTT. This gives the protein CASSLGRGGTEAFF.

The rearrangement joins TRBV3-1 (or the pseudogene TRBV3-2) to TRBJ1-3; D perhaps matches TRBD1 (5 bases). Germline CDR1 LGHDT, CDR2 YNNKEL (reference sequence). The CDR3 is 16 amino acids. With 0 bases removed from V and 2 bases from J, the gap between germline ends came to 11 bases. CDR3 residues: CASSQDPGSAGNTIYF. The CDR3 nucleotides read TGTGCCAGCAGCCAAGATCCAGGGTCCGCTGGAAACACCATATATTTT.

As DNA, the CDR3 is TGTGCCAGCAGCAATAGACAGGGGGCTGGGAGCAATCAGCCCCAGCATTTT. This gives the protein CASSNRQGAGSNQPQHF. The V gene is TRBV7-9, the J gene TRBJ1-5; 10 nucleotides line up with TRBD1. The CDR3 runs 17 residues. Germline V gives CDR1 SEHNR, CDR2 FQNEAQ (reference sequence). Germline trimming cut 5 bases from V and 1 base from J; bases unmatched to any gene: 8.

The chain recombines TRBV19 with TRBJ2-7; 7 positions match TRBD2. Germline-derived CDR1 and CDR2 are LNHDA and SQIVND (reference sequence). The CDR3 totals 14 residues. V trimming: 4 bases; J trimming: 5 bases; junction bases outside the gene matches: 8. The CDR3 DNA is TGTGCCAGTAGTAAGGGCGGGGGAATTAACGAGCAGTACTTC. It encodes CASSKGGGINEQYF.

This rearrangement joins TRBV9 to TRBJ1-1, with 8 bases matching TRBD1. CDR1 is SGDLS and CDR2 is YYNGEE in the germline V gene. V lost 3 bases and J lost 2; bases outside the gene matches: 9. The CDR3 has 16 residues. The CDR3 here is CASSEWTGSINTEAFF. The CDR3 DNA follows: TGTGCCAGCAGCGAGTGGACAGGGTCCATAAACACTGAAGCTTTCTTT.

The V gene is TRBV19, the J gene TRBJ1-5; TRBD1 might be the D (5 bases). CDR1 is LNHDA, CDR2 SQIVND, per germline (reference sequence). The length of the CDR3 is 15 residues. Deletions cut 1 base from V and 3 bases from J, with 10 bases between. This chain's CDR3 is CASSIGTSFNQPQHF. The CDR3 nucleotides read TGTGCCAGTAGTATAGGGACATCCTTCAATCAGCCCCAGCATTTT.

The chain carries TRBV5-4 and TRBJ1-5; TRBD1 matches at 7 bases. Germline CDR1 is SGHNT and CDR2 is YYREEE (reference sequence). This CDR3 region has 15 residues. Losses at the gene ends were 4 bases for V and 0 bases for J; bases not matched to a gene: 4. CDR3 amino acids: CASSTQGNSNQPQHF. In nucleotides, the CDR3 is TGTGCCAGCAGCACACAGGGGAATAGCAATCAGCCCCAGCATTTT.

The J gene is TRBJ2-2, the V gene TRBV5-6; D might be TRBD1 (5 bases). This CDR3 comprises 17 residues. The V gene lost 4 bases and the J gene lost 6 bases, with 22 bases spanning the gap. Per the germline V gene, CDR1 is SGHDT and CDR2 is YYEEEE. CDR3 nucleotide sequence: TGTGCCAGCAGCAAGCTTGGTGGCAGGGAAAGTGCCGGGGAGCTGTTTTTT. This gives the protein CASSKLGGRESAGELFF.

V is TRBV12-5 and J is TRBJ1-2; no clear D gene. The germline gives CDR1 LGHNT, CDR2 FRNRAP. CDR3 length: 12 amino acids. Trimming removed 2 bases from V and 5 bases from J, with 6 bases in between. CDR3 in DNA: TGTGCTAGTGGTTTGCCCCTATATGGCTACACCTTC. Translating it yields CASGLPLYGYTF. The full variable domain, rest sourced from reference TRBV12-5 and TRBJ1-2, is DARVTQTPRHKVTEMGQEVTMRCQPILGHNTVFWYRQTMMQGLELLAYFRNRAPLDDSGMPKDRFSAEMPDATLATLKIQPSEPRDSAVYFCASGLPLYGYTFGSGTRLTVV.

The rearrangement joins TRBV19 to TRBJ2-1, with TRBD2 matching over 8 bases. There are 14 residues in the CDR3. V gave up 3 bases and J gave up 5 bases; unmatched junction bases: 3. Germline lookup yields CDR1 LNHDA and CDR2 SQIVND (reference sequence). The CDR3 DNA follows: TGTGCCAGTAGTATCCCCGGGAGGGACAATGAGCAGTTCTTC. Protein sequence: CASSIPGRDNEQFF.

The DNA of the CDR3 is TGTGCCAGCAGCGACAGGGGGCGAACAGATACGCAGTATTTT. Protein: CASSDRGRTDTQYF. The chain couples TRBV3-1 (or the pseudogene TRBV3-2) to TRBJ2-3; TRBD1 matches at 10 bases. Trimming took 5 bases from V and 3 from J; bases not matched to a gene: 2. Germline V gives CDR1 LGHDT, CDR2 YNNKEL (reference sequence). The CDR3 consists of 14 residues.

The chain is built from TRBV11-2 and TRBJ2-7; 7 nucleotides agree with TRBD1. J was trimmed by 2 bases and V by 5 bases; bases with no gene match: 6. The CDR3 has 14 residues. Germline V gene sequence: CDR1 SGHAT, CDR2 FQNNGV. The CDR3, as DNA: TGTGCCAGCAGCCAGGACAGGTCCGCCTACGAGCAGTACTTC. This sequence encodes CASSQDRSAYEQYF.

This clone was counted once. V and J are TRBV18 and TRBJ2-2; D may be TRBD1 (5 bases). With 1 base removed from V and 0 bases from J, the gap between germline ends came to 9 bases. Germline V lookup: CDR1 KGHSH, CDR2 LQKENI. CDR3 length: 16 residues. The CDR3 loop is CASSPLGATNTGELFF. The CDR3 DNA follows: TGTGCCAGCTCACCACTTGGGGCTACGAACACCGGGGAGCTGTTTTTT.

Here the CDR3 DNA reads TGCAGCGTTGAAAAGGACAGGGCCAATGAGCAGTTCTTC. Translation gives CSVEKDRANEQFF. The chain carries TRBV29-1 and TRBJ2-1; 8 nucleotides line up with TRBD1. The germline CDR1 and CDR2 sequences are SQVTM and ANQGSEA. The CDR3 consists of 13 residues. The V segment lost 2 bases and the J segment 6 bases; nucleotides outside the gene matches: 3.

In DNA, the CDR3 is TGTGCCAGCAGTTCAACTCTGAGGGTCGTGGGTGAAAAACTGTTTTTT. Its protein is CASSSTLRVVGEKLFF. The chain uses TRBV27 and TRBJ1-4, with no clear D. This CDR3 is 16 amino acids long. The V and J ends lost 4 bases and 7 bases respectively, with 19 bases between them. Germline CDR1 reads MNHEY; CDR2 reads SMNVEV (reference sequence).

The chain joins TRBV2 to TRBJ1-6; D is unclear. The CDR3 is 13 amino acids. Germline CDR1 reads SNHLY; CDR2 reads FYNNEI. V was trimmed by 1 base and J by 8 bases, leaving 6 bases between them. This CDR3 reads CASSEVSDSPLHF. The CDR3 bases are TGTGCCAGCAGTGAAGTATCAGATTCACCCCTCCACTTT.

This clone was counted a single time. This chain links TRBV30 with TRBJ2-6; D is unresolved. Per the germline V gene, CDR1 is GTSNPN and CDR2 is SVGIG (reference sequence). The CDR3 is 16 residues long. With 4 bases removed from V and 0 bases from J, the gap between germline ends came to 13 bases. In DNA, the CDR3 is TGTGCCTGGAACTCAAACGATCCCTCTGGGGCCAACGTCCTGACTTTC. Encoded protein: CAWNSNDPSGANVLTF.

The gene calls are TRBV3-1 (or the pseudogene TRBV3-2) and TRBJ1-3; D might be TRBD1 (6 bases). V was trimmed by 4 bases and J by 1 base, leaving 14 bases between them. There are 16 residues in the CDR3. The germline CDR1 and CDR2 sequences are LGHDT and YNNKEL (reference sequence). The CDR3 here is CASSPLQGGSGNTIYF. The CDR3 bases are TGTGCCAGCAGCCCACTACAGGGAGGGTCTGGAAACACCATATATTTT.

This clone has only one observation. This rearrangement joins TRBV7-9 to TRBJ2-7; D is perhaps TRBD1 (5 bases). This CDR3 contains 14 residues. CDR1 SEHNR and CDR2 FQNEAQ come from the germline V gene (reference sequence). The ends were cut back, 3 bases at V and 3 bases at J, with 12 bases in the middle. CDR3 amino acids: CASSFRQGGYEQYF. The CDR3 DNA reads as TGTGCCAGCAGCTTCAGGCAGGGTGGCTACGAGCAGTACTTC. The variable domain in full, completed from reference TRBV7-9 and TRBJ2-7, reads DTGVSQNPRHKITKRGQNVTFRCDPISEHNRLYWYRQTLGQGPEFLTYFQNEAQLEKSRLLSDRFSAERPKGSFSTLEIQRTEQGDSAMYLCASSFRQGGYEQYFGPGTRLTVT.

The rearrangement links TRBV30 to TRBJ2-1; 10 nucleotides line up with TRBD2. CDR1 GTSNPN and CDR2 SVGIG come from the germline V gene (reference sequence). This CDR3 comprises 14 residues. With 8 bases clipped from V and 4 bases from J, the junction kept 8 bases outside the gene matches. Written as DNA, the CDR3 is TGTGCCGGCCTACTAGCGGGGCGGTACAATGAGCAGTTCTTC. It yields the protein CAGLLAGRYNEQFF.

This clone was picked up a small number of times. J is TRBJ1-2 and V is TRBV7-8, with D possibly matching TRBD1 (5 bases). Germline V CDR1 and CDR2: SGHVS, FQNEAQ. V was cut by 7 bases and J by 4 bases, with 13 bases left in between. This CDR3 region has 13 residues. The CDR3 DNA reads TGTGCCAGCACGACAGACCTTCTCTATGGCTACACCTTC. This sequence encodes CASTTDLLYGYTF. Filled out from reference TRBV7-8 and TRBJ1-2, the complete variable domain reads GAGVSQSPRYKVAKRGQDVALRCDPISGHVSLFWYQQALGQGPEFLTYFQNEAQLDKSGLPSDRFFAERPEGSVSTLKIQRTQQEDSAVYLCASTTDLLYGYTFGSGTRLTVV.

This sequence joins TRBV19 and TRBJ1-6, with TRBD1 identical over 10 bases. Losses at the gene ends were 9 bases for V and 10 bases for J; bases not matched to a gene: 6. Germline-derived CDR1 and CDR2 are LNHDA and SQIVND (reference sequence). The CDR3 covers 13 residues. The DNA for the CDR3 is TGTGCCAGCAGAGACAGGGGGCCATCACCCCTCCACTTT. Encoded protein: CASRDRGPSPLHF.

This chain links TRBV14 with TRBJ2-6; 10 bases are a match to TRBD1. The CDR3 has 20 residues. The V and J ends lost 0 bases and 0 bases, in that order; junction bases with no gene match: 8. Germline V CDR1 and CDR2: SGHDN, FVKESK. This CDR3 reads CASSQERDRGLSSGANVLTF. The DNA for the CDR3 is TGTGCCAGCAGCCAAGAGCGGGACAGGGGCCTAAGCTCTGGGGCCAACGTCCTGACTTTC.

V and J are TRBV15 and TRBJ1-1; no clear D. Deletions cut 5 bases from V and 11 bases from J, with 18 bases between. The CDR3 consists of 13 residues. The germline gives CDR1 LNHNV, CDR2 YYDKDF (reference sequence). The CDR3 DNA reads TGTGCCACCAGCCGCAGGTCCGCTCCGGCGGCTTTCTTT. Amino acid sequence: CATSRRSAPAAFF. The entire variable domain, with the rest obtained from reference TRBV15 and TRBJ1-1, is as follows: DAMVIQNPRYQVTQFGKPVTLSCSQTLNHNVMYWYQQKSSQAPKLLFHYYDKDFNNEADTPDNFQSRRPNTSFCFLDIRSPGLGDTAMYLCATSRRSAPAAFFGQGTRLTVV.

The V call is TRBV27, the J call TRBJ2-7; D call uncertain. V lost 5 bases, J lost 4 bases, and 12 bases lay in between. Germline CDR1 and CDR2: MNHEY and SMNVEV (reference sequence). The CDR3 contains 13 residues. Here the CDR3 reads CASSLRVFYEQYF. The CDR3 DNA sequence: TGTGCCAGCAGTCTACGAGTCTTTTACGAGCAGTACTTC.

This clone was seen a single time. This rearrangement joins TRBV6-5 to TRBJ2-7, with a weak D call TRBD1 (6 bases). Germline-derived CDR1 and CDR2 are MNHEY and SVGAGI. Trimming removed 6 bases at V and 4 bases at J, with 13 bases between. This CDR3 spans 13 amino acids. For the CDR3, the DNA is TGTGCCAGCAGGGCAGGGGAGCCATACGAGCAGTACTTC. As protein: CASRAGEPYEQYF.